A single sample gave rise to the 32 T cell receptor beta chains below, sequenced in a study of T cells in narcolepsy. Profiled with immunoSEQ multiplex PCR; TCRdb holds only in-frame clones, not every one. This sample has tens of thousands of clones, with 70% to 85% found just once. Sequenced: CD45RA- memory CD4+ T cells from PBMCs. The origin of the receptors is a human donor with narcolepsy.

This clone occurred a few times. The rearrangement uses TRBV4-3 and TRBJ1-4, with TRBD1 matching 7 bases. V shed 0 bases and J 7 bases; nucleotides not matched to a gene: 5. CDR1 LGHNA and CDR2 YSLEER come from the germline V gene. The CDR3 runs to 15 residues. This chain's CDR3 is CASSQDHRGAEKLFF. CDR3 in DNA: TGCGCCAGCAGCCAAGATCACAGGGGAGCTGAAAAACTGTTTTTT.

The chain links TRBV6-1 to TRBJ1-2; D gene uncertain. The CDR3 runs 12 residues. Per the germline V gene, CDR1 is MNHNS and CDR2 is SASEGT. Trimming shortened V by 4 bases and J by 2 bases, and 5 bases separated the two germline ends. The CDR3 DNA follows: TGTGCCAGCAGTGGGTACAACTATGGCTACACCTTC. Residues: CASSGYNYGYTF.

This clone was counted a few times. The CDR3 spells CASSPTTQVSGNTIYF. For the CDR3, the DNA is TGTGCCAGCTCACCAACTACACAAGTCTCTGGAAACACCATATATTTT. The V gene is TRBV18, the J gene TRBJ1-3; no clear D. The ends were cut back, 2 bases at V and 0 bases at J, with 11 bases in the middle. The CDR3 runs to 16 residues. The germline CDR1 and CDR2 sequences are KGHSH and LQKENI.

V and J are TRBV6-6 and TRBJ2-3; 7 bases map to TRBD2. CDR1 is MNHNY and CDR2 is SVGAGI in the germline V gene (reference sequence). This CDR3 contains 15 residues. After removal of 2 bases from V and 4 bases from J, the junction contained 6 bases not matched to a gene. CDR3 nucleotide sequence: TGTGCCAGCAGTTACCCTGTAGCGGGCTCAGATACGCAGTATTTT. Protein sequence: CASSYPVAGSDTQYF.

This clone was picked up one time. The rearrangement uses TRBV4-1 and TRBJ1-1; 8 bases are shared with TRBD1. This CDR3 has 16 amino acids. Germline assignment: CDR1 MGHRA and CDR2 YSYEKL. V gave up 4 bases and J gave up 6 bases; unmatched junction bases: 13. The CDR3 sequence is CASSPRSRTGKAEAFF. The CDR3 DNA sequence: TGCGCCAGCAGCCCACGATCTCGGACAGGGAAGGCTGAAGCTTTCTTT.

The V gene is TRBV28, the J gene TRBJ1-2; D is undetermined. V was pared by 2 bases and J by 4 bases, with 5 bases between. The CDR3 is made up of 12 amino acids. The germline V gene has CDR1 MDHEN and CDR2 SYDVKM. CDR3 region: CASSLRAYGYTF. The CDR3, as DNA: TGTGCCAGCAGTTTACGGGCCTATGGCTACACCTTC.

A single count supports this clone. The rearrangement uses TRBV29-1 and TRBJ1-2; perhaps TRBD1 as D (6 bases). There are 15 residues in the CDR3. Between the trimmed V and J ends, which lost 0 bases and 0 bases, there was a span of 11 bases. The germline gives CDR1 SQVTM, CDR2 ANQGSEA. The CDR3 protein is CSVEERGFPNYGYTF. The CDR3 nucleotides are TGCAGCGTTGAAGAAAGGGGGTTCCCTAACTATGGCTACACCTTC.

The chain is built from TRBV5-6 and TRBJ1-2; D ambiguous. This CDR3 comprises 13 residues. Germline values: CDR1 SGHDT, CDR2 YYEEEE. Trimming took 4 bases from V and 4 from J, leaving 11 bases between them. CDR3 region: CASSADELYGYTF. CDR3 DNA sequence: TGTGCCAGCAGCGCGGACGAGCTCTATGGCTACACCTTC.

This chain uses TRBV29-1 with TRBJ2-5; 12 nucleotides line up with TRBD1. After removal of 6 bases from V and 5 bases from J, the junction contained 10 bases not matched to a gene. The length of the CDR3 is 15 residues. In germline, CDR1 is SQVTM, CDR2 ANQGSEA. The CDR3 DNA reads TGCAGCGTAGACCCGGGACAGGGGGCCTTGGAGACCCAGTACTTC. Its translation is CSVDPGQGALETQYF.

The chain is built from TRBV5-1 and TRBJ2-1; D is ambiguous. Germline CDR1 and CDR2: SGHRS and YFSETQ. The CDR3 length is 13 residues. The ends were cut back, 3 bases at V and 7 bases at J, with 11 bases in the middle. CDR3 in amino acids: CASSYGSKNEQFF. The CDR3 DNA reads as TGCGCCAGCAGCTACGGTAGCAAGAATGAGCAGTTCTTC.

This clone was counted between two and nine times. The genes are TRBV18 and TRBJ1-1; 8 bases fit TRBD1. The CDR3 totals 16 residues. Germline CDR1 KGHSH, CDR2 LQKENI. The trim removed 3 bases at V and 5 bases at J, leaving 11 bases unmatched. The CDR3 is CASSPRSQGAGTEAFF. In DNA, the CDR3 is TGTGCCAGCTCACCCCGTTCTCAGGGGGCAGGAACTGAAGCTTTCTTT.

In the case of this clone: A read error may produce the germline difference seen at one junction end. V is TRBV9 and J is TRBJ2-3, with TRBD2 matching over 7 bases. Per the germline V gene, CDR1 is SGDLS and CDR2 is YYNGEE. The CDR3 is made up of 15 amino acids. CDR3 protein: CASSGSGQSTDTQYF. In nucleotides, the CDR3 is TGTGCCAGTAGCGGTAGCGGGCAAAGCACAGATACGCAGTATTTT.

This clone was recorded a few times. The gene calls are TRBV6-6 and TRBJ1-1; 12 bases fit TRBD1. The germline CDR1 and CDR2 sequences are MNHNY and SVGAGI (reference sequence). Germline trimming cut 6 bases from V and 4 bases from J; bases unmatched to any gene: 3. The CDR3 has 14 amino acids. The CDR3 reads CASSPGQGATEAFF. CDR3 sequence (DNA): TGTGCCAGCAGCCCGGGACAGGGGGCCACTGAAGCTTTCTTT.

The V and J genes are TRBV6-1 and TRBJ1-5, with 8 bases aligning to TRBD1. The CDR3 is made up of 16 amino acids. Germline V gene lookup returns CDR1 MNHNS and CDR2 SASEGT. J gave up 0 bases and V 1 base, and 2 bases lay outside the gene matches. This chain's CDR3 is CASSEGTGFSNQPQHF. CDR3 DNA: TGTGCCAGCAGTGAAGGGACAGGGTTTAGCAATCAGCCCCAGCATTTT.

This chain joins TRBV7-7 and TRBJ2-3; TRBD1 agrees at 10 bases. The CDR3 runs to 15 residues. With V trimmed by 5 bases and J by 4 bases, 6 bases remained unmatched. Germline V gene lookup returns CDR1 SSHAT and CDR2 FNYEAQ (reference sequence). The CDR3 region is CASSPGTGVSDTQYF. CDR3 nucleotide sequence: TGTGCCAGCAGCCCCGGGACAGGGGTTTCAGATACGCAGTATTTT.

The sample holds one count of this clone. The CDR3 protein is CASSLDREGRNEQFF. Written as DNA, the CDR3 is TGTGCCAGCAGCTTAGACAGGGAAGGTAGAAATGAGCAGTTCTTC. The V gene is TRBV7-6, the J gene TRBJ2-1; perhaps TRBD1 as D (6 bases). The V gene's germline CDR1 is SGHVS and CDR2 FNYEAQ. This CDR3 comprises 15 residues. V shed 1 base and J shed 7 bases, with 14 bases lying between them. Together with reference TRBV7-6 and TRBJ2-1, the CDR3 gives the full variable domain: GAGVSQSPRYKVTKRGQDVALRCDPISGHVSLYWYRQALGQGPEFLTYFNYEAQQDKSGLPNDRFSAERPEGSISTLTIQRTEQRDSAMYRCASSLDREGRNEQFFGPGTRLTVL.

The V and J genes are TRBV28 and TRBJ1-2; 11 bases agree with TRBD1. From germline, CDR1 is MDHEN and CDR2 SYDVKM. The CDR3 sequence is 19 residues long. Trimming cost V 6 bases and J 0 bases; bases outside gene matches: 15. The CDR3 sequence: CASRTLSGTGGGANYGYTF. The CDR3, as DNA: TGTGCCAGCAGGACCCTCTCCGGGACAGGGGGGGGAGCTAACTATGGCTACACCTTC.

The chain couples TRBV6-5 to TRBJ2-1; TRBD1 is a possible D gene (6 bases). The germline V and J ends were trimmed by 8 bases and 4 bases, with 18 bases remaining between them. The CDR3 spans 15 residues. Germline V gives CDR1 MNHEY, CDR2 SVGAGI. Written as DNA, the CDR3 is TGTGCCAGCTATAGGGGGAATAGCGCGTACAATGAGCAGTTCTTC. Protein: CASYRGNSAYNEQFF.

The rearrangement uses TRBV7-2 and TRBJ2-2; D remains unclear. The CDR3 totals 14 residues. V was trimmed by 2 bases and J by 4 bases, leaving 8 bases between them. Per the germline V gene, CDR1 is SGHTA and CDR2 is FQGNSA. The CDR3 loop is CASSLKGPTGELFF. In nucleotides, the CDR3 is TGTGCCAGCAGCTTAAAGGGCCCCACCGGGGAGCTGTTTTTT.

This chain joins TRBV27 and TRBJ1-5; unclear D gene. Trimming stripped 2 bases from V and 9 bases from J, with 11 bases between. In germline, CDR1 is MNHEY, CDR2 SMNVEV (reference sequence). This CDR3 is built from 13 residues. This CDR3 is CASSLSWAGPQHF. The CDR3 DNA is TGTGCCAGCAGTTTAAGTTGGGCCGGGCCCCAGCATTTT.

On this clone itself: The identical CDR3 is also encoded by other nucleotide sequences in the sample. The J gene is TRBJ1-6, the V gene TRBV5-1, with D possibly being TRBD1 (6 bases). The V end was cut by 2 bases, the J end by 7 bases, with 10 bases between. The CDR3 totals 14 residues. The germline V gene has CDR1 SGHRS and CDR2 YFSETQ. The CDR3 nucleotides are TGCGCCAGCAGCTTAGGCCAGGGGAATTCACCCCTCCACTTT. Its translation is CASSLGQGNSPLHF.

The V and J genes are TRBV11-3 and TRBJ1-1; weak D call: TRBD1 (5 bases). V shed 5 bases and J shed 0 bases, with 7 bases lying between them. The CDR3 spans 13 residues. Germline CDR1 is SGHNT and CDR2 is YENEEA. CDR3 protein: CASSPTVNTEAFF. CDR3 coding DNA: TGTGCCAGCAGCCCGACAGTGAACACTGAAGCTTTCTTT.

The chain uses TRBV5-8 and TRBJ2-1; D is unresolved. This CDR3 is built from 13 residues. The germline V gene has CDR1 SGHTS and CDR2 YDEGEE. V gave up 2 bases and J gave up 6 bases, with 9 bases separating them. The CDR3 nucleotides are TGTGCCAGCAGCTTACTCTCTTCCAATGAGCAGTTCTTC. As protein: CASSLLSSNEQFF. The whole variable domain, remainder taken from reference TRBV5-8 and TRBJ2-1, is EAGVTQSPTHLIKTRGQQATLRCSPISGHTSVYWYQQALGLGLQFLLWYDEGEERNRGNFPPRFSGRQFPNYSSELNVNALELEDSALYLCASSLLSSNEQFFGPGTRLTVL.

This chain connects TRBV29-1 to TRBJ1-5; 7 bases fit TRBD1. CDR3 length: 16 amino acids. Per the germline V gene, CDR1 is SQVTM and CDR2 is ANQGSEA. The CDR3 region has the DNA TGCACCCCACCGGGGAGGGGGCACATTAGAAATCAGCCCCAGCATTTT. Its translation: CTPPGRGHIRNQPQHF.

DNA for the CDR3: TGTGCCAGCGGTATAACCGGGGAGCTGTTTTTT. This codes for CASGITGELFF. The chain recombines TRBV6-5 with TRBJ2-2; D gene uncertain. Per the germline V gene, CDR1 is MNHEY and CDR2 is SVGAGI. Trimming shortened V by 8 bases and J by 5 bases, and 6 bases separated the two germline ends. The CDR3 is made up of 11 amino acids.

CDR3 nucleotide sequence: TGTGCCAGCAGCTCTGGACAGCCCAATCAGCCCCAGCATTTT. Its translation is CASSSGQPNQPQHF. This chain connects TRBV7-6 to TRBJ1-5; D perhaps matches TRBD1 (6 bases). CDR3 length: 14 amino acids. V gave up 4 bases and J gave up 3 bases, with 10 bases separating them. Germline V gene sequence: CDR1 SGHVS, CDR2 FNYEAQ.

This chain uses TRBV28 with TRBJ2-7, with D unresolved. The CDR3 runs to 14 residues. Deletions cut 7 bases from V and 2 bases from J, with 15 bases between. CDR1 is MDHEN and CDR2 is SYDVKM in the germline V gene. Here the CDR3 reads CASTKSLGAYEQYF. The CDR3 DNA is TGTGCCAGCACCAAATCACTTGGGGCCTACGAGCAGTACTTC.

This chain connects TRBV5-5 to TRBJ2-3; D uncertain. The CDR3 extends over 13 amino acids. V lost 2 bases and J lost 2, with 6 bases in between. The germline gives CDR1 SGHKS, CDR2 YYEKEE (reference sequence). The CDR3 region is CASSFQHTDTQYF. For the CDR3, the DNA is TGTGCCAGCAGCTTCCAACACACAGATACGCAGTATTTT.

The chain joins TRBV14 to TRBJ2-1; no clear D gene. CDR3 length: 16 amino acids. The germline V gene encodes CDR1 SGHDN and CDR2 FVKESK. V dropped 4 bases and J dropped 0 bases, with 13 bases sitting between them. CDR3 residues: CASSLYLISSYNEQFF. DNA for the CDR3: TGTGCCAGCAGCCTCTATTTAATCAGCTCCTACAATGAGCAGTTCTTC.

The J gene is TRBJ2-3, the V gene TRBV4-3; 7 bases map to TRBD2. The CDR3 sequence is 15 residues long. Trimming cost V 1 base and J 7 bases; bases outside gene matches: 8. Germline V CDR1 and CDR2: LGHNA, YSLEER. CDR3 region: CASSQGGAGVNTQYF. CDR3 nucleotide sequence: TGCGCCAGCAGCCAAGGCGGCGCGGGGGTGAATACGCAGTATTTT.

The chain recombines TRBV27 with TRBJ2-3, with 7 bases fitting TRBD2. Trimming took 4 bases from V and 2 from J; bases not matched to a gene: 15. The CDR3 has 18 amino acids. The germline gives CDR1 MNHEY, CDR2 SMNVEV (reference sequence). DNA for the CDR3: TGTGCCAGCAGTTATCTCCTGGTTTCTAGCGGTGTCACAGATACGCAGTATTTT. This translates into CASSYLLVSSGVTDTQYF.

The V call is TRBV29-1, the J call TRBJ1-4, with TRBD1 matching over 9 bases. Trimming at V came to 5 bases and at J to 8 bases, leaving 6 bases not matched to a gene. The CDR3 is made up of 13 amino acids. CDR1 and CDR2 (germline): SQVTM, ANQGSEA. Here the CDR3 DNA reads TGCAGCGTTTTGGGACAGGGTCAAGAAAAACTGTTTTTT. It yields the protein CSVLGQGQEKLFF.